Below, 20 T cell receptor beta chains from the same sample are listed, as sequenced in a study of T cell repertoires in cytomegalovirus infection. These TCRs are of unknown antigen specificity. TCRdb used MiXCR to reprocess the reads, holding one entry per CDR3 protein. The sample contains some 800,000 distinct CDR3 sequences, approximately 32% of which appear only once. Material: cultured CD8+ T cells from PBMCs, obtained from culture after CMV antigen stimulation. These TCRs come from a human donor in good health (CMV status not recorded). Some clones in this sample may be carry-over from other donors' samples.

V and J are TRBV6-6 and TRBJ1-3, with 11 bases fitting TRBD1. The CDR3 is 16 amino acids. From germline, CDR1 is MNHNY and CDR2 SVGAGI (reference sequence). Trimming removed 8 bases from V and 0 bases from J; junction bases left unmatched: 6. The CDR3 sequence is CASLGQGAFSGNTIYF. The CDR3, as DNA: TGTGCCAGCCTAGGACAGGGGGCATTCTCTGGAAACACCATATATTTT.

The CDR3 reads CASSIQMNTEAFF. CDR3 DNA: TGTGCCAGTAGTATTCAGATGAACACTGAAGCTTTCTTT. The chain is built from TRBV19 and TRBJ1-1; D is uncertain. The CDR3 extends over 13 amino acids. Germline CDR1 LNHDA, CDR2 SQIVND (reference sequence). The V and J ends lost 3 bases and 0 bases respectively, with 5 bases between them.

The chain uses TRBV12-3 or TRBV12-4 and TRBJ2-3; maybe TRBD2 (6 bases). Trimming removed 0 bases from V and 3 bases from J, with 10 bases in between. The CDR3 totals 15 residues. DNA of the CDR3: TGTGCCAGCAGTTTAGCCCTGACTAGTACAGATACGCAGTATTTT. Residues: CASSLALTSTDTQYF.

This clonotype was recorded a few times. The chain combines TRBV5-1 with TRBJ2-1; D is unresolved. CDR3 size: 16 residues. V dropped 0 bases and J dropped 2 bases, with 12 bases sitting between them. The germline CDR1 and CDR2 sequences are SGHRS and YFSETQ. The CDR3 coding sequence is TGCGCCAGCAGCTTGGAAGTCAACTGGCCCTACAATGAGCAGTTCTTC. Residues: CASSLEVNWPYNEQFF.

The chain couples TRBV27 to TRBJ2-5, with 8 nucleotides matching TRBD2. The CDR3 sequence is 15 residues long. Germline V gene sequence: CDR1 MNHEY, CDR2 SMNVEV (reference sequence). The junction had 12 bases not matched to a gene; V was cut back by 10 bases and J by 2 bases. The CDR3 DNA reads TGTGCCACCTCTCAGCGGGGGAGAGTACAAGAGACCCAGTACTTC. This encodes CATSQRGRVQETQYF.

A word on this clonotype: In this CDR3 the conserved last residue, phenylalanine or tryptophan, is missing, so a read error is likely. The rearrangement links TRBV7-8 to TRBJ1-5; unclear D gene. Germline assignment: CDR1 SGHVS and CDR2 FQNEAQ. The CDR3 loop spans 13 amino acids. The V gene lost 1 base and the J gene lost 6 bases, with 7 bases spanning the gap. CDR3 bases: TGTGCCAGCAGCTTAGTAGGGATTCAGCCCCAGCATTCT. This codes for CASSLVGIQPQHS.

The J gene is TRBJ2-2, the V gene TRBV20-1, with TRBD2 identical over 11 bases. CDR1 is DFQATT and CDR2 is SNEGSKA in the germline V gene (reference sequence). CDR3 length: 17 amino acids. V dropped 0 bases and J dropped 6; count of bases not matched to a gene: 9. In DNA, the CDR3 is TGCAGTGCTAGAGATCTGGGACTAGCGGTCTCATCCGGGGAGCTGTTTTTT. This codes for CSARDLGLAVSSGELFF.

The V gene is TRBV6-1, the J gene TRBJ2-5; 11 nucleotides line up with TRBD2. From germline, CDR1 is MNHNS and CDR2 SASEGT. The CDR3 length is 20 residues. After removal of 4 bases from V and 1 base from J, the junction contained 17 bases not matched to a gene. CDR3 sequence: CASSATGTPTSGGIQETQYF. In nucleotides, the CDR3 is TGTGCCAGCAGTGCAACCGGGACACCAACTAGCGGGGGAATCCAAGAGACCCAGTACTTC.

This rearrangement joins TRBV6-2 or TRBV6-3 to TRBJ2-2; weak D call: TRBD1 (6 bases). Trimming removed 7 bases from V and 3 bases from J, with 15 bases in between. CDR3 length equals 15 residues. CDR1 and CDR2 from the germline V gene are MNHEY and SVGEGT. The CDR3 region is CASIPRGLDTGELFF. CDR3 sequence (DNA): TGTGCCAGCATCCCGAGGGGGTTGGACACCGGGGAGCTGTTTTTT.

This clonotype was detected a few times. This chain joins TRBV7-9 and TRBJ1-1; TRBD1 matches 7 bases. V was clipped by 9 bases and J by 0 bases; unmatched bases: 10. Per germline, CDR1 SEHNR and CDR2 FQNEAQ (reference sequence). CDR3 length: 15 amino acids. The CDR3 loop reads CASNRDSNMNTEAFF. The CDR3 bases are TGTGCCAGTAACAGGGACAGCAATATGAACACTGAAGCTTTCTTT.

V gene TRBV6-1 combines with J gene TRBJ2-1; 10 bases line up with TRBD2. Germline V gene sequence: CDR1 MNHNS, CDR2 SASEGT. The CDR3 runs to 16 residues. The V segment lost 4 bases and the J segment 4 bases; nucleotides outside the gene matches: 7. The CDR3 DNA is TGTGCCAGCAGTGCCTTATTAGCGGGGGGTTACAATGAGCAGTTCTTC. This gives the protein CASSALLAGGYNEQFF.

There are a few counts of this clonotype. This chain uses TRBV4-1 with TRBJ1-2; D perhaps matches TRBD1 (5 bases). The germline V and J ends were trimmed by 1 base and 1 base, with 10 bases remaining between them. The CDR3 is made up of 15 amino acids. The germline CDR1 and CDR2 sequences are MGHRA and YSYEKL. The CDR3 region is CASSQVGTVNYGYTF. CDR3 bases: TGCGCCAGCAGCCAAGTGGGGACGGTTAACTATGGCTACACCTTC.

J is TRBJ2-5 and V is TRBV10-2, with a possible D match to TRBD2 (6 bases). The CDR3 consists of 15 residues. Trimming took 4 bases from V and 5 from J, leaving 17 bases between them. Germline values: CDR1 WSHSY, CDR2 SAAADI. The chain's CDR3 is CASSGVLASGETQYF. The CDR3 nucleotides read TGCGCCAGCAGTGGGGTTCTAGCGTCGGGCGAGACCCAGTACTTC.

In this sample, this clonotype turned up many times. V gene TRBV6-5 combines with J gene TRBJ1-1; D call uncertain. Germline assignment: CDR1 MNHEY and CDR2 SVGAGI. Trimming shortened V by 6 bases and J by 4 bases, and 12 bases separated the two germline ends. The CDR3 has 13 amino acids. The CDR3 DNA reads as TGTGCCAGCAGCCTTTACGTGGGCACTGAAGCTTTCTTT. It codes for CASSLYVGTEAFF.

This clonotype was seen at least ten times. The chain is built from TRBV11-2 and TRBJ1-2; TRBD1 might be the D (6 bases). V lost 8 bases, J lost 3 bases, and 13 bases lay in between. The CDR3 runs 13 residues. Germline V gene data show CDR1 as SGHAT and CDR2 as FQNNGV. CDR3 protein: CASGGSVHYGYTF. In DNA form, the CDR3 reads TGTGCCAGCGGGGGCTCCGTTCACTATGGCTACACCTTC.

The CDR3: CASRLQRGTEAFF. CDR3 coding DNA: TGTGCCAGCCGGCTCCAACGGGGGACTGAAGCTTTCTTT. The J gene is TRBJ1-1, the V gene TRBV7-4; weak D call: TRBD1 (5 bases). The V end was cut by 8 bases, the J end by 5 bases, with 15 bases between. Germline lookup yields CDR1 SGHVT and CDR2 SQSDAQ. The CDR3 spans 13 residues.

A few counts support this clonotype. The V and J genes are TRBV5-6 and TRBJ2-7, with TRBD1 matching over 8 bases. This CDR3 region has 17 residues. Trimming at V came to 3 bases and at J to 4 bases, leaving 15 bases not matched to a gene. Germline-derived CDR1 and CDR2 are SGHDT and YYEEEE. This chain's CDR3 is CASSYGQGTHSFYEQYF. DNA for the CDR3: TGTGCCAGCAGCTACGGACAGGGCACCCATAGCTTTTACGAGCAGTACTTC.

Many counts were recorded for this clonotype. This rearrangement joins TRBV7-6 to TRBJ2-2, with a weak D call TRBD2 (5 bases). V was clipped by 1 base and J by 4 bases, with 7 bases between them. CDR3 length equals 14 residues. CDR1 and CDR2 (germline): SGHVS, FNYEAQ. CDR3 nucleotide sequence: TGTGCCAGCAGCTTAGGAGGAGGCACCGGGGAGCTGTTTTTT. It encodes CASSLGGGTGELFF.

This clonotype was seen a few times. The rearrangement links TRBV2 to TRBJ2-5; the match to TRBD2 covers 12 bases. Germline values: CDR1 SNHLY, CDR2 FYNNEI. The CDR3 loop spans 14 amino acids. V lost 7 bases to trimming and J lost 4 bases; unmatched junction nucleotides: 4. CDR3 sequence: CASTQLAGGETQYF. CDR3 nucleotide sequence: TGTGCCAGCACCCAACTAGCGGGGGGAGAGACCCAGTACTTC.

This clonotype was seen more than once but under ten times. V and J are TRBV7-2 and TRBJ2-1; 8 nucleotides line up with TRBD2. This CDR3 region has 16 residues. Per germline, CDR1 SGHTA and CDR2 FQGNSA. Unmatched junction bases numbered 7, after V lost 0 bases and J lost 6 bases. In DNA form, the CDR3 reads TGTGCCAGCAGCTTAGCGGTCTTTGCGGGGGGCAATGAGCAGTTCTTC. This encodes CASSLAVFAGGNEQFF.